These 31 T cell receptor beta chains share one sample of origin, sequenced in a study of blood T cell repertoires in COVID-19. The repertoire was sequenced with immunoSEQ multiplex PCR; TCRdb's copy has only in-frame clones and lacks some. The sample has more than 200,000 clones; approximately 90% are singletons. Sequencing was done on a sample of peripheral blood. The receptors here all came from a man in his fifties or sixties with COVID-19, enrolled during active disease.

The CDR3 region is CASSILGQRGRAGETQYF. In DNA, the CDR3 is TGTGCCAGTAGTATTCTCGGGCAACGCGGGAGGGCCGGGGAGACCCAGTACTTC. The chain couples TRBV19 to TRBJ2-5; 9 bases agree with TRBD2. Germline V lookup: CDR1 LNHDA, CDR2 SQIVND (reference sequence). The CDR3 spans 18 residues. V was clipped by 3 bases and J by 5 bases; unmatched bases: 16.

This chain uses TRBV10-2 with TRBJ2-7; a possible D gene is TRBD1 (6 bases). Looked up from germline, CDR1 is WSHSY and CDR2 is SAAADI. Trimming took 3 bases from V and 7 from J, leaving 13 bases between them. CDR3 length equals 13 residues. In nucleotides, the CDR3 is TGCGCCAGCAGTGACCCACAGGGTAGGGAGCAGTACTTC. Translating gives CASSDPQGREQYF.

The rearrangement links TRBV7-9 to TRBJ2-2; 10 bases are a match to TRBD1. This CDR3 region has 15 residues. J was trimmed by 8 bases and V by 5 bases; bases with no gene match: 8. Germline CDR1 reads SEHNR; CDR2 reads FQNEAQ (reference sequence). CDR3 sequence reads: CASSNLGQGYGELFF. As DNA, the CDR3 is TGTGCCAGCAGCAACCTGGGACAGGGGTATGGGGAGCTGTTTTTT.

The chain carries TRBV24-1 and TRBJ1-5, with 9 positions matching TRBD1. With V trimmed by 8 bases and J by 2 bases, 6 bases remained unmatched. Germline V gene data show CDR1 as KGHDR and CDR2 as SFDVKD. The CDR3 consists of 15 residues. Written as DNA, the CDR3 is TGTGCCACCACTCCGGGACAGGGTTGCAATCAGCCCCAGCATTTT. Protein: CATTPGQGCNQPQHF.

This sequence joins TRBV5-4 and TRBJ2-7; possibly TRBD2 for D (5 bases). Germline V gene data show CDR1 as SGHNT and CDR2 as YYREEE (reference sequence). The CDR3 spans 13 residues. The V end lost 5 bases, the J end lost 0 bases, and 9 bases lay between the germline ends. The CDR3 sequence is CASSTGNSYEQYF. CDR3 DNA sequence: TGTGCCAGCAGTACCGGGAACTCCTACGAGCAGTACTTC.

For the CDR3, the DNA is TGCGCCAGCTCAGAATCCCGACTTAACGAGCAGTACTTC. It is translated as CASSESRLNEQYF. The chain recombines TRBV10-2 with TRBJ2-7; D is unclear. The CDR3 has 13 residues. V shed 8 bases and J shed 5 bases, with 16 bases lying between them. Germline V lookup: CDR1 WSHSY, CDR2 SAAADI.

The chain combines TRBV30 with TRBJ2-7; possibly TRBD1 for D (6 bases). Deletions cut 3 bases from V and 3 bases from J, with 12 bases between. Germline V gene sequence: CDR1 GTSNPN, CDR2 SVGIG (reference sequence). The CDR3 has 13 residues. As DNA, the CDR3 is TGTGCCTGGAGAGAAACAGGGAGCTACGAGCAGTACTTC. Translating it yields CAWRETGSYEQYF.

This clone has at least ten counts. The CDR3 DNA reads TGTGCCAGCAGCTTATCTCAGGGTTATGGCTACACCTTC. Its protein is CASSLSQGYGYTF. The chain employs TRBV7-9 and TRBJ1-2; tentatively, D is TRBD1 (5 bases). The CDR3 spans 13 residues. Germline V gene sequence: CDR1 SEHNR, CDR2 FQNEAQ (reference sequence). The V gene lost 2 bases and the J gene lost 5 bases, with 9 bases spanning the gap.

CDR3 nucleotide sequence: TGTGCCAGAAGCTTAGCAGGACCTTGGGGAGTTGACGAGCAGTACTTC. This encodes CARSLAGPWGVDEQYF. The chain uses TRBV7-5 and TRBJ2-7; no check of the table's D call, TRBD2, against the DNA was made. TRBV7-5 has pseudogene status. This CDR3 comprises 16 residues.

The V and J genes are TRBV5-1 and TRBJ1-5; TRBD1 is a possible D gene (6 bases). V shed 5 bases and J shed 7 bases, with 19 bases lying between them. The CDR3 contains 15 residues. Germline V CDR1 and CDR2: SGHRS, YFSETQ. This chain's CDR3 is CASSPQGMRGQPQHF. Here the CDR3 DNA reads TGCGCCAGCAGTCCACAGGGTATGAGGGGCCAGCCCCAGCATTTT.

The CDR3 nucleotides read TGTGCAGGACAGCCTCGGCTGCTAACCACCATATATTTT. Its translation: CAGQPRLLTTIYF. The V and J genes are TRBV7-9 and TRBJ1-3, with D maybe TRBD1 (6 bases). Germline V gives CDR1 SEHNR, CDR2 FQNEAQ (reference sequence). The CDR3 is 13 amino acids.

This clone occurred once. The gene calls are TRBV27 and TRBJ1-2; maybe TRBD1 (5 bases). V lost 3 bases, J lost 4 bases, and 15 bases lay in between. The CDR3 spans 15 residues. Per the germline V gene, CDR1 is MNHEY and CDR2 is SMNVEV (reference sequence). The CDR3: CASSFSDRDVYGYTF. DNA of the CDR3: TGTGCCAGCAGTTTCTCCGACAGAGACGTCTATGGCTACACCTTC.

The rearrangement uses TRBV6-6 and TRBJ2-7; TRBD2 matches 7 bases. CDR1 and CDR2 (germline): MNHNY, SVGAGI (reference sequence). The CDR3 is 13 amino acids. The CDR3 protein is CASGLAESYEQYF. The CDR3 DNA reads as TGTGCTTCGGGGCTAGCGGAATCCTACGAGCAGTACTTC.

CDR3 amino acids: CASSRGKNTEAFF. The CDR3 DNA is TGTGCCAGCAGCCGAGGGAAGAACACTGAAGCTTTCTTT. The J gene is TRBJ1-1, the V gene TRBV7-6; D is undetermined. With 5 bases removed from V and 1 base from J, the gap between germline ends came to 8 bases. This CDR3 has 13 amino acids. Germline assignment: CDR1 SGHVS and CDR2 FNYEAQ.

This clone was seen once. This chain connects TRBV5-5 to TRBJ2-3, with TRBD2 matching 10 bases. With V trimmed by 4 bases and J by 1 base, 18 bases remained unmatched. The germline V gene encodes CDR1 SGHKS and CDR2 YYEKEE (reference sequence). There are 20 residues in the CDR3. This CDR3 reads CASSVRAGGERVSRTDTQYF. In DNA, the CDR3 is TGTGCCAGCAGCGTGCGAGCGGGGGGGGAACGGGTAAGCCGCACAGATACGCAGTATTTT.

This chain uses TRBV13 with TRBJ1-1, with 7 bases identical to TRBD1. With 5 bases clipped from V and 5 bases from J, the junction kept 8 bases outside the gene matches. The CDR3 is made up of 14 amino acids. Germline CDR1 reads PRHDT; CDR2 reads FYEKMQ (reference sequence). CDR3 residues: CASSARQGQTEAFF. DNA of the CDR3: TGTGCCAGCAGCGCCCGACAGGGCCAGACTGAAGCTTTCTTT.

The J gene is TRBJ2-7, the V gene TRBV10-3; 7 nucleotides agree with TRBD2. After removal of 5 bases from V and 4 bases from J, the junction contained 11 bases not matched to a gene. CDR3 size: 15 residues. Germline V gene sequence: CDR1 ENHRY, CDR2 SYGVKD. The CDR3 loop reads CAISSGGERRYEQYF. For the CDR3, the DNA is TGTGCCATCAGTTCGGGGGGAGAGCGAAGGTACGAGCAGTACTTC.

This sequence joins TRBV6-5 and TRBJ1-1, with 8 bases fitting TRBD1. The CDR3 runs to 14 residues. V gave up 5 bases and J gave up 1 base; unmatched junction bases: 3. Germline assignment: CDR1 MNHEY and CDR2 SVGAGI. This chain's CDR3 is CASSKTGANTEAFF. The CDR3 DNA is TGTGCCAGCAGTAAGACAGGGGCGAACACTGAAGCTTTCTTT.

V usage is TRBV29-1 and J usage is TRBJ2-7; 9 bases are shared with TRBD1. CDR1 SQVTM and CDR2 ANQGSEA come from the germline V gene. Trimming took 7 bases from V and 3 from J; bases not matched to a gene: 10. The CDR3 length is 14 residues. The CDR3 spells CSARLGTGNYEQYF. DNA of the CDR3: TGCAGCGCTCGACTCGGGACAGGGAACTACGAGCAGTACTTC.

The chain carries TRBV27 and TRBJ1-6; 7 bases are shared with TRBD1. V shed 5 bases and J 9 bases; nucleotides not matched to a gene: 7. This CDR3 contains 14 residues. CDR1 and CDR2 (germline): MNHEY, SMNVEV (reference sequence). CDR3 DNA: TGTGCCAGCAGTAAAACAGGGGAGAGTTCACCCCTCCACTTT. Translated, it gives CASSKTGESSPLHF.

The chain is built from TRBV29-1 and TRBJ2-3, with TRBD1 identical over 9 bases. Germline lookup yields CDR1 SQVTM and CDR2 ANQGSEA. The length of the CDR3 is 13 residues. Trimming at V came to 5 bases and at J to 6 bases, leaving 6 bases not matched to a gene. The CDR3 sequence: CSVTPGQGDTQYF. The CDR3 DNA is TGCAGCGTTACCCCAGGACAGGGGGATACGCAGTATTTT.

The V and J genes are TRBV29-1 and TRBJ2-7, with a tentative D call TRBD1 (5 bases). The CDR3 is 13 amino acids. From germline, CDR1 is SQVTM and CDR2 ANQGSEA. Between the trimmed V and J ends, which lost 6 bases and 4 bases, there was a span of 16 bases. CDR3 protein: CSVQGGKGYEQYF. The DNA for the CDR3 is TGCAGCGTACAAGGTGGGAAGGGGTACGAGCAGTACTTC.

This clone has just one count. V gene TRBV7-7 combines with J gene TRBJ1-1; TRBD1 might be the D (5 bases). The CDR3 is made up of 13 amino acids. V was trimmed by 5 bases and J by 5 bases, leaving 12 bases between them. Germline V gene data show CDR1 as SSHAT and CDR2 as FNYEAQ (reference sequence). CDR3 in amino acids: CASSLQAWTEAFF. CDR3 DNA: TGTGCCAGCAGCCTACAGGCTTGGACTGAAGCTTTCTTT.

This chain connects TRBV2 to TRBJ2-1; 12 nucleotides align to TRBD2. Per the germline V gene, CDR1 is SNHLY and CDR2 is FYNNEI. The CDR3 runs to 17 residues. V shed 4 bases, J shed 2 bases, and the junction held 6 bases outside the gene matches. CDR3 in DNA: TGTGCCAGCAGTGCACTAGCGGGAGGATTCACCTACAATGAGCAGTTCTTC. It translates to CASSALAGGFTYNEQFF.

The chain links TRBV29-1 to TRBJ1-2; 7 bases are shared with TRBD1. The CDR3 sequence is 16 residues long. Germline V gene data show CDR1 as SQVTM and CDR2 as ANQGSEA. The trim removed 4 bases at V and 2 bases at J, leaving 13 bases unmatched. The CDR3 sequence is CSVAELTGAGNYGYTF. DNA for the CDR3: TGCAGCGTTGCGGAGCTTACAGGGGCGGGAAACTATGGCTACACCTTC.

The rearrangement joins TRBV2 to TRBJ1-1; 7 nucleotides line up with TRBD1. This CDR3 is 13 amino acids long. The ends lost 4 bases at V and 3 bases at J; junction bases unmatched: 2. CDR1 and CDR2 from the germline V gene are SNHLY and FYNNEI. CDR3 residues: CASSGGTDTEAFF. Here the CDR3 DNA reads TGTGCCAGCAGTGGGGGGACAGACACTGAAGCTTTCTTT.

The chain carries TRBV5-1 and TRBJ1-4; 7 bases match TRBD1. Trimming removed 4 bases from V and 8 bases from J; junction bases left unmatched: 5. From germline, CDR1 is SGHRS and CDR2 YFSETQ. The CDR3 spans 13 residues. This CDR3 is CASSRSQGEKLFF. CDR3 sequence (DNA): TGCGCCAGCAGCCGATCACAGGGGGAAAAACTGTTTTTT.

This clone has only one observation. This chain connects TRBV4-2 to TRBJ1-6, with 10 nucleotides matching TRBD1. This CDR3 has 17 amino acids. The germline V gene has CDR1 LGHNA and CDR2 YNFKEQ. J was trimmed by 5 bases and V by 0 bases; bases with no gene match: 4. The CDR3 protein is CASSQDLGQGDNSPLHF. CDR3 in DNA: TGTGCCAGCAGCCAAGATCTAGGACAGGGGGATAATTCACCCCTCCACTTT.

The rearrangement joins TRBV6-2 or TRBV6-3 to TRBJ2-2; D is perhaps TRBD2 (6 bases). Trimming cost V 3 bases and J 5 bases, with 10 bases left between them. Germline V lookup: CDR1 MNHEY, CDR2 SVGEGT. The CDR3 has 14 amino acids. The CDR3 sequence is CASSYAGITGELFF. In nucleotides, the CDR3 is TGTGCCAGCAGTTATGCGGGGATTACCGGGGAGCTGTTTTTT.

The rearrangement uses TRBV20-1 and TRBJ2-1; D is possibly TRBD1 (5 bases). From germline, CDR1 is DFQATT and CDR2 SNEGSKA (reference sequence). Trimming removed 4 bases from V and 10 bases from J, with 8 bases in between. CDR3 size: 10 residues. CDR3 sequence: CSATREEQFF. As DNA, the CDR3 is TGCAGTGCTACCAGGGAAGAGCAGTTCTTC.

The V and J genes are TRBV6-2 or TRBV6-3 and TRBJ1-2; 8 bases agree with TRBD1. This CDR3 spans 14 amino acids. Germline V CDR1 and CDR2: MNHEY, SVGEGT. The V and J ends lost 2 bases and 4 bases, in that order; junction bases with no gene match: 3. The CDR3 sequence is CASSYPTGAYGYTF. Here the CDR3 DNA reads TGTGCCAGCAGTTACCCGACAGGGGCCTATGGCTACACCTTC.